The rows below give T cell receptor beta chains drawn from one sample of a study of human T cells and chemical hapten exposure. TCRdb reprocessed the RACE reads with MiXCR, giving one entry per CDR3 protein. The repertoire holds around 300,000 distinct CDR3 sequences, under 8% seen once, with 8.4% in the top ten. The material was whole blood, obtained in connection with sensitization to the hapten diphenylcyclopropenone (DPC). All receptors come from a woman younger than 35 with alopecia areata. Some clones in this sample may be carry-over from other donors' samples. CDR3s include the opening cysteine and the closing phenylalanine or tryptophan. The D gene is left open where the match is weak. Only part of the rows carry a size: once, few, many, or a class if the clone is expanded.

many	TRBD1	TRBJ1-1	TRBV18	CASSPTGQGASEAFF	TGTGCCAGCTCACCCACGGGACAGGGAGCGTCTGAAGCTTTCTTT
few	TRBD2	TRBJ2-2	TRBV13	CASSYPSGGTTGELFF	TGTGCCAGCAGCTATCCTAGCGGGGGGACGACCGGGGAGCTGTTTTTT
NA	NA	TRBJ1-1	TRBV29-1	CSGQEGDTEAFF	TGCAGCGGCCAAGAGGGTGACACTGAAGCTTTCTTT
many	NA	TRBJ1-2	TRBV7-2	CASSLSVQGVYTF	TGTGCCAGCAGCTTGAGTGTCCAGGGTGTCTACACCTTC
few	NA	TRBJ1-4	TRBV7-9	CASSPNGEKLFF	TGTGCCAGCAGCCCCAACGGTGAAAAACTGTTTTTT
many	NA	TRBJ1-1	TRBV6-6	CASIWGEDTEAFF	TGTGCCAGCATATGGGGGGAGGACACTGAAGCTTTCTTT
few	NA	TRBJ1-2	TRBV27	CAGYMRTNYGYTF	TGTGCCGGTTACATGAGGACTAACTATGGCTACACCTTC
many	TRBD2	TRBJ2-3	TRBV28	CASRSLAGVGDTQYF	TGTGCCAGCAGGAGCTTAGCGGGGGTAGGAGATACGCAGTATTTT
many	NA	TRBJ2-1	TRBV6-2/TRBV6-3	CASSYMAGAMNEQFF	TGTGCCAGCAGTTATATGGCAGGGGCGATGAATGAGCAGTTCTTC
NA	NA	TRBJ1-2	TRBV25-1	CASSEGDRPYGYTF	TGTGCCAGCAGCGAGGGGGACCGGCCCTATGGCTACACCTTC
few	TRBD1	TRBJ2-3	TRBV20-1	CSAKRAGGQTDTQYF	TGCAGTGCTAAAAGGGCAGGGGGCCAAACAGATACGCAGTATTTT
NA	NA	TRBJ1-2	TRBV2	CASRLLQGSYGYTF	TGTGCCAGCAGACTACTACAGGGATCCTATGGCTACACCTTC
many	NA	TRBJ1-6	TRBV12-3/TRBV12-4	CASSLGSSPLHF	TGTGCCAGCAGTTTAGGGAGTTCACCCCTCCACTTT
few	TRBD2	TRBJ2-1	TRBV2	CASSERPGGPPGNEQFF	TGTGCCAGCAGTGAAAGGCCGGGGGGGCCGCCGGGAAATGAGCAGTTCTTC
NA	TRBD1	TRBJ2-2	TRBV11-2	CASSPRRTGFLNTGELFF	TGTGCCAGCAGCCCCCGTCGGACAGGGTTCTTGAACACCGGGGAGCTGTTTTTT
few	NA	TRBJ1-4	TRBV10-3	CAISLGTRNEKLFF	TGTGCCATCAGCCTCGGGACAAGAAATGAAAAACTGTTTTTT
NA	TRBD2	TRBJ2-1	TRBV10-3	CAILSASGGQSEQFF	TGTGCCATCTTGTCAGCTAGCGGGGGCCAGAGTGAGCAGTTCTTC
few	NA	TRBJ1-6	TRBV5-1	CASSLGDNYNSPLHF	TGCGCCAGCAGCTTGGGAGATAACTATAATTCACCCCTCCACTTT
many	NA	TRBJ1-1	TRBV4-3	CASSLPWGPRGDEAFF	TGCGCCAGCAGCCTTCCTTGGGGGCCCCGGGGTGATGAAGCTTTCTTT
few	TRBD1	TRBJ2-3	TRBV5-1	CASSPGTGDADTQYF	TGCGCCAGCAGCCCGGGGACAGGGGATGCAGATACGCAGTATTTT
NA	NA	TRBJ2-7	TRBV6-2/TRBV6-3	CASSFLPEGAYEQYF	TGTGCCAGCAGTTTTCTTCCGGAGGGGGCCTACGAGCAGTACTTC
many	TRBD1	TRBJ2-7	TRBV10-3	CAISENRGAGYEQYF	TGTGCCATCAGTGAGAACAGGGGGGCGGGTTACGAGCAGTACTTC
few	TRBD1	TRBJ1-4	TRBV5-1	CASSLTGGDNEKLFF	TGCGCCAGCAGCTTGACAGGGGGTGATAATGAAAAACTGTTTTTT
few	NA	TRBJ2-3	TRBV20-1	CSASEATYTDTQYF	TGCAGTGCATCCGAGGCGACTTACACAGATACGCAGTATTTT
NA	NA	TRBJ2-7	TRBV27	CASSSLLYWGNEQYF	TGTGCCAGCAGCTCCCTGCTTTATTGGGGAAACGAGCAGTACTTC
few	NA	TRBJ1-1	TRBV12-3/TRBV12-4	CASSRRLNTEAFF	TGTGCCAGCAGCCGGCGGCTGAACACTGAAGCTTTCTTT
NA	NA	TRBJ2-7	TRBV5-4	CASSLLSDRVYEQYF	TGTGCCAGCAGCTTGCTTAGCGACAGAGTCTACGAGCAGTACTTC
few	TRBD1	TRBJ1-1	TRBV7-6	CASSRDRVQNTEAFF	TGTGCCAGCAGCCGGGACAGGGTACAGAACACTGAAGCTTTCTTT
NA	NA	TRBJ2-2	TRBV12-3/TRBV12-4	CASSLDRSNTGELFF	TGTGCCAGCAGTTTAGACAGGTCGAACACCGGGGAGCTGTTTTTT
NA	NA	TRBJ1-2	TRBV2	CASSRDLPLYGYTF	TGTGCCAGCAGCCGGGACCTACCCCTCTATGGCTACACCTTC
many	NA	TRBJ2-3	TRBV27	CAGAGTSTDTQYF	TGTGCCGGGGCGGGGACCAGCACAGATACGCAGTATTTT
few	NA	TRBJ2-7	TRBV5-1	CASSLPSMEQYF	TGCGCCAGCAGCTTGCCGAGCATGGAGCAGTACTTC
few	NA	TRBJ1-1	TRBV28	CASSFSNTEAFF	TGTGCCAGCAGTTTTAGTAACACTGAAGCTTTCTTT
NA	TRBD1	TRBJ1-2	TRBV3-1	CASSLGDRVNYGYTF	TGTGCCAGCAGCCTAGGGGACAGGGTCAACTATGGCTACACCTTC
many	TRBD2	TRBJ2-1	TRBV20-1	CSVAGGSTSSYNEQFF	TGCAGCGTAGCGGGGGGTTCGACCAGCTCCTACAATGAGCAGTTCTTC
NA	NA	TRBJ2-1	TRBV28	CATSRGALGEQFF	TGTGCCACCTCCCGGGGGGCCCTAGGTGAGCAGTTCTTC
many	NA	TRBJ2-3	TRBV3-1	CASSPSAGSTDTQYF	TGTGCCAGCAGCCCCTCAGCGGGTAGCACAGATACGCAGTATTTT
many	NA	TRBJ2-4	TRBV5-6	CASSLGQNIQYF	TGTGCCAGCAGCTTGGGACAAAACATTCAGTACTTC
few	NA	TRBJ2-1	TRBV29-1	CSVFRGGEQFF	TGCAGCGTTTTCAGGGGTGGGGAGCAGTTCTTC
few	NA	TRBJ1-5	TRBV15	CATSREWRGGSNQPQHF	TGTGCCACCAGCAGAGAGTGGCGGGGAGGGAGCAATCAGCCCCAGCATTTT
NA	TRBD1	TRBJ2-7	TRBV6-1	CASSRKGTGDSSSYEQYF	TGTGCCAGCAGCCGCAAGGGGACAGGGGATTCCAGCTCCTACGAGCAGTACTTC
NA	NA	TRBJ1-1	TRBV7-9	CASSPGQLNEAFF	TGTGCCAGCAGCCCCGGACAGCTTAATGAAGCTTTCTTT
many	TRBD1	TRBJ1-1	TRBV29-1	CSVDLQGEGAEAFF	TGCAGCGTTGATCTACAGGGGGAAGGGGCTGAAGCTTTCTTT
NA	TRBD2	TRBJ2-5	TRBV12-3/TRBV12-4	CASSPSGSQYF	TGTGCCAGCAGTCCTAGCGGGTCTCAGTACTTC
NA	NA	TRBJ1-5	TRBV6-2/TRBV6-3	CASTWGGLRVTQPQHF	TGTGCCAGCACCTGGGGGGGTCTCCGGGTAACCCAGCCCCAGCATTTT
few	NA	TRBJ2-1	TRBV28	CASNAPRGSSSYNEQFF	TGTGCCAGCAATGCGCCAAGGGGATCGAGCTCCTACAATGAGCAGTTCTTC
NA	NA	TRBJ1-1	TRBV9	CASSVVGGYTEAFF	TGTGCCAGCAGCGTAGTTGGGGGCTACACTGAAGCTTTCTTT